This T cell receptor (beta chain) originates from a study of T-cell memory formation after mild COVID-19. TCRdb itself ran the 5' RACE reads through MiXCR, one entry per CDR3 protein. The sample consists of a few hundred thousand distinct CDR3 sequences, more than 20% of them appearing once. Trimming shortened V by 4 bases and J by 6 bases, and 21 bases separated the two germline ends. The CDR3 length is 16 residues. Germline CDR1 and CDR2: LGHNA and YNFKEQ. The sequence derives from an adult woman who had mild COVID-19 (a few samples of this study predate the infection). Cell type and time point are not known. The chain uses TRBV4-2 and TRBJ1-1; D call uncertain. The sequencing sample was made of PBMCs or a T cell subset sorted from them (not recorded which). The CDR3 DNA reads as TGTGCCAGCAGCCCAAACTTCGGGAGTGGGTCCGCTGAAGCTTTCTTT. Translation: CASSPNFGSGSAEAFF.